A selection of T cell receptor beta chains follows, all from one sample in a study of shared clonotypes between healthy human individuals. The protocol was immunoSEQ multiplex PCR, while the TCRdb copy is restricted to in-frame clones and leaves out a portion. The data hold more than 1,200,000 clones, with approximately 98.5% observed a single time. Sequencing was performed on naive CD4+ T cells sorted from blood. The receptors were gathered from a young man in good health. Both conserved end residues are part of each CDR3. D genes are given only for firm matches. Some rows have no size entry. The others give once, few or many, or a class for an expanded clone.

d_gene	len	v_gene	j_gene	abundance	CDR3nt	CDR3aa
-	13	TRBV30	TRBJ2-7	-	TGTGCCTGGAGAATTACCGGGACCTACGAGCAGTACTTC	CAWRITGTYEQYF
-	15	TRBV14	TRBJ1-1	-	TGTGCCAGCAGCCAATGGTCAAGGCGAGCGACTGAAGCTTTCTTT	CASSQWSRRATEAFF
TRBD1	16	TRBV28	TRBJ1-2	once	TGTGCCAGCAGGCGTACTACCAGGGGGCTTGGCTATGGCTACACCTTC	CASRRTTRGLGYGYTF
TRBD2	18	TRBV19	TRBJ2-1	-	TGTGCCAGTAGCCCCCTCTGGACTAGCGGGAGGGCCGAGGATGAGCAGTTCTTC	CASSPLWTSGRAEDEQFF
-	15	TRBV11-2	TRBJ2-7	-	TGTGCCAGCAGCTTATTGGGACCGCCCTCCTACGAGCAGTACTTC	CASSLLGPPSYEQYF
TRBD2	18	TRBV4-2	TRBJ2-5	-	TGTGCCAGCAGCCAAGATCCTAGCGGCCGATACCGGCAAGAGACCCAGTACTTC	CASSQDPSGRYRQETQYF
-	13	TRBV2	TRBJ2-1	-	TGTGCCAGCGGTCCACAGGGTACCAATGAGCAGTTCTTC	CASGPQGTNEQFF
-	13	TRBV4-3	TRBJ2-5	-	TGCGCCAGCAGCCCTTGGTCCGGGGAGACCCAGTACTTC	CASSPWSGETQYF
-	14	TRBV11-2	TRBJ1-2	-	TGTGCCAGCAGCTTAGAAATAGGAAACTATGGCTACACCTTC	CASSLEIGNYGYTF
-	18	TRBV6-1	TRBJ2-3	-	TGTGCCAGCAGTGAAAATGTCGGTGGGGTATGGAGCACAGATACGCAGTATTTT	CASSENVGGVWSTDTQYF
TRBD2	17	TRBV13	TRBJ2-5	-	TGTGCCAGCAGCTCGGGACTAGCGGGAGATAACCAAGAGACCCAGTACTTC	CASSSGLAGDNQETQYF
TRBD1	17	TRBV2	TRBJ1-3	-	TGTGCCAGCAGTAAAAGAGAAGTCCAGGGGGTGGGAAACACCATATATTTT	CASSKREVQGVGNTIYF
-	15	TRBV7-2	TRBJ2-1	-	TGTGCCAGCAGCTTAGGGGCTGGGTCCTACAATGAGCAGTTCTTC	CASSLGAGSYNEQFF
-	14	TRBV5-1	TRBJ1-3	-	TGCGCCAGCAGCTTGGCGGGAAGGGGAAACACCATATATTTT	CASSLAGRGNTIYF
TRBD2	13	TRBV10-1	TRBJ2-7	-	TGCGCCAGCAAGGAGCGGGAGAACTACGAGCAGTACTTC	CASKERENYEQYF
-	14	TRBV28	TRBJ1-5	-	TGTGCCAGCAGTTTATCTCTGGGGCATCAGCCCCAGCATTTT	CASSLSLGHQPQHF
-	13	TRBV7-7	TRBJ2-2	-	TGTGCTAGCAGCTTGTTGGGAAGCGGGGAGCTGTTTTTT	CASSLLGSGELFF
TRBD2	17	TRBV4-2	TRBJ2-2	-	TGTGCCAGCAGCCAAGTGAGGTCGGGAGGGGTCACCGGGGAGCTGTTTTTT	CASSQVRSGGVTGELFF
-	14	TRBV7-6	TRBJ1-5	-	TGTGCCAGCAGCCCGGACAGCCTCAATCAGCCCCAGCATTTT	CASSPDSLNQPQHF
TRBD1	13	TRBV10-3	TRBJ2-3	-	TGTGCCATTTCACAGGGGTCGGGAGATACGCAGTATTTT	CAISQGSGDTQYF
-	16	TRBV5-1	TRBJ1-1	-	TGCGCCAGCAGCCCCGGCAAGCCGGCTACCTCAACTGAAGCTTTCTTT	CASSPGKPATSTEAFF
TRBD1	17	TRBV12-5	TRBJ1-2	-	TGTGCTAGTGGTCACATCAGGGGGCCCGGAGCTAACTATGGCTACACCTTC	CASGHIRGPGANYGYTF
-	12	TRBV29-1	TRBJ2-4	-	TGCAGCGTCATGGAAGCCAAAAACATTCAGTACTTC	CSVMEAKNIQYF
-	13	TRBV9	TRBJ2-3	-	TGTGCCAGCAGCGTAGACTCTCAAGATACGCAGTATTTT	CASSVDSQDTQYF
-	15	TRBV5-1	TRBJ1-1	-	TGCGCCAGCAGCCTCCTGGGACCCGGGAACACTGAAGCTTTCTTT	CASSLLGPGNTEAFF
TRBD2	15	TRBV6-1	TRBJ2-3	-	TGTGCCAGCAGTGAATTAGCGGGAGTATTAGATACGCAGTATTTT	CASSELAGVLDTQYF
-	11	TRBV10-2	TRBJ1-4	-	TGCGCCAGCAGTGAATACGAAAAACTGTTTTTT	CASSEYEKLFF
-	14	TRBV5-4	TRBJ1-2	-	TGTGCCAGCAGCTTGCGCGGAGGGATCTATGGCTACACCTTC	CASSLRGGIYGYTF
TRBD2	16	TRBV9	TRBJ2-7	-	TGTGCCAGCAGCGTAGCTAATAGCGGGAGGTTTTCCGAGCAGTACTTC	CASSVANSGRFSEQYF
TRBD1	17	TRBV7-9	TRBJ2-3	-	TGTGCCAGCAGCCCCTACCGGACAGGGGGCAGCGGAGATACGCAGTATTTT	CASSPYRTGGSGDTQYF
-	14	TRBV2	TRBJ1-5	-	TGTGCCAGCAGTGGTGGTGGGAGGTCGCAGCCCCAGCATTTT	CASSGGGRSQPQHF
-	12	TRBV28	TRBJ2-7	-	TGTGCCAGCAGTTCCCCCGGTCGGGAGCAGTACTTC	CASSSPGREQYF
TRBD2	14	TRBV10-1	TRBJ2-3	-	TGCGCCAGCTCTCTGACTAGCGGGAGTGATACGCAGTATTTT	CASSLTSGSDTQYF
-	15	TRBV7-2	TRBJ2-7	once	TGTGCCAGCAGCTTAGTTCAGGCCCCCTCCTACGAGCAGTACTTC	CASSLVQAPSYEQYF
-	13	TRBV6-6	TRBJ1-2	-	TGTGCCAGCAGTTACTCGCCCCACTATGGCTACACCTTC	CASSYSPHYGYTF
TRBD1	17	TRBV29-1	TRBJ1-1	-	TGCAGCGTCTACAGGCCGGGACAGGGGGCCCCAAACACTGAAGCTTTCTTT	CSVYRPGQGAPNTEAFF
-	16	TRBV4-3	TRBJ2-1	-	TGCGCCAGCAGCCCCTCTAGTCTGGTCGTCTTCAATGAGCAGTTCTTC	CASSPSSLVVFNEQFF
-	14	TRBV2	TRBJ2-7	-	TGTGCCATCAAGACCGGGACTCCCTCCTACGAGCAGTACTTC	CAIKTGTPSYEQYF
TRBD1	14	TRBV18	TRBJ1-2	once	TGTGCCAGCTCTGTCGACAGGGGGTTTGACGGCTACACCTTC	CASSVDRGFDGYTF
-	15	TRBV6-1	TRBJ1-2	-	TGTGCCAGCAGTGAATCCCTTGGATTTAACTATGGCTACACCTTC	CASSESLGFNYGYTF
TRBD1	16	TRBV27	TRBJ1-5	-	TGTGCCAGCAGGCTTATGGGGGGACAGACCAATCAGCCCCAGCATTTT	CASRLMGGQTNQPQHF
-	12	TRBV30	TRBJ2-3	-	TGTGCCTGGAGGGGTGGTGCAGATACGCAGTATTTT	CAWRGGADTQYF
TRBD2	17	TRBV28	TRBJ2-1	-	TGTGCCAGCAGGGTAAGATTCGGGACTAGCGGAAACAATGAGCAGTTCTTC	CASRVRFGTSGNNEQFF
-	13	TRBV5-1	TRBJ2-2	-	TGCGCCAGCAGCTTAGGACAGACCGGGGAGCTGTTTTTT	CASSLGQTGELFF
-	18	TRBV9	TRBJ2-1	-	TGTGCCAGCAGCGTAGGGCCCTCGGGATTATCCCTCTACAATGAGCAGTTCTTC	CASSVGPSGLSLYNEQFF
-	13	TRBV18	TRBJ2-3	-	TGTGCCACAGCCCCACCCGGCACAGATACGCAGTATTTT	CATAPPGTDTQYF
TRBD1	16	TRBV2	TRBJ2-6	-	TGTGCCAGCACCGGGACAGTCGCTCGTGGGGCCAACGTCCTGACTTTC	CASTGTVARGANVLTF
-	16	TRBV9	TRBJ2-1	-	TGTGCCAGCAGCGTAGATTCGCTAGGACCCTACAATGAGCAGTTCTTC	CASSVDSLGPYNEQFF
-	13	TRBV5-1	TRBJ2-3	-	TGCGCCAGCAGCGATATTTCGGGAGATACGCAGTATTTT	CASSDISGDTQYF
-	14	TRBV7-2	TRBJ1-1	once	TGTGCCAGCAGCTTAACTGAGTCGGGCACTGAAGCTTTCTTT	CASSLTESGTEAFF
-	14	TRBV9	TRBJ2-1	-	TGTGCCAGCAGCGTAGTGTCCTCCTACAATGAGCAGTTCTTC	CASSVVSSYNEQFF
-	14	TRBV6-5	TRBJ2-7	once	TGTGCCGTACAACGGGACTCTAAGAGAGGCGAGCAGTACTTC	CAVQRDSKRGEQYF
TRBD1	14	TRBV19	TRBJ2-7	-	TGTGCCAGTAGTGGACAGGGGGTCTCCTACGAGCAGTACTTC	CASSGQGVSYEQYF
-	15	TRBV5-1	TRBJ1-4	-	TGCGCCAGCAGCCCGGGGAGGGTTTCCAATGAAAAACTGTTTTTT	CASSPGRVSNEKLFF